The sequence of this T cell receptor beta chain was determined in a study of spatial heterogeneity in lung cancer. Across the whole study: In cases with available follow-up PBMC samples, these were sequenced at a median of approximately 2 years after resection.

Germline V lookup: CDR1 SNHLY, CDR2 FYNNEI. Trimming removed 3 bases from V and 3 bases from J, with 5 bases in between. This CDR3 has 12 amino acids. TCRdb redid the calling of the 5' RACE reads with MiXCR, one entry per CDR3 protein. Of 20,000 or so distinct CDR3 sequences in the sample, approximately 11% are singletons; the top ten hold 36%. Time point in this sample: blood at routine non-recurrence follow-up after resection. This clonotype was seen at least ten times. This clonotype originated in a female donor with early-stage non-small cell lung cancer. The genes are TRBV2 and TRBJ2-5; weak D call: TRBD2 (5 bases). Here the sequenced sample was PBMCs, taken at follow-up. The chain's CDR3 is CASSEREETQYF. The CDR3 DNA follows: TGTGCCAGCAGTGAGAGGGAAGAGACCCAGTACTTC.